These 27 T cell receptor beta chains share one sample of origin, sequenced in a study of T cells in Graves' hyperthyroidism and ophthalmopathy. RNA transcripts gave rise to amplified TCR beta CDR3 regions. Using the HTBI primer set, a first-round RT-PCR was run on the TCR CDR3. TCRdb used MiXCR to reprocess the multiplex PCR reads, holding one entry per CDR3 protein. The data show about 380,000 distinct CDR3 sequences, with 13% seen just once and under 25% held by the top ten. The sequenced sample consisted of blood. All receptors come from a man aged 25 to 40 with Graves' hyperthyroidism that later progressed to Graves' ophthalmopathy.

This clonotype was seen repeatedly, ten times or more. CDR3 sequence: CASTKDTQSYNEQFF. Written as DNA, the CDR3 is TGTGCCAGCACTAAGGACACACAGTCCTACAATGAGCAGTTCTTC. The V gene is TRBV27, the J gene TRBJ2-1; D is perhaps TRBD1 (5 bases). Germline CDR1 and CDR2: MNHEY and SMNVEV (reference sequence). The CDR3 contains 15 residues. V dropped 7 bases and J dropped 1 base, with 14 bases sitting between them.

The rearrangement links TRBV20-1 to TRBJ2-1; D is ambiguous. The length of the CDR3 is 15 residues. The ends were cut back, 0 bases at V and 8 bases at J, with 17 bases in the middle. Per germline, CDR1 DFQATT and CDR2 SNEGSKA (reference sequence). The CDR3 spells CSARDRLSIKDEQFF. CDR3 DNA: TGCAGTGCTAGAGATCGGTTATCTATAAAAGATGAGCAGTTCTTC.

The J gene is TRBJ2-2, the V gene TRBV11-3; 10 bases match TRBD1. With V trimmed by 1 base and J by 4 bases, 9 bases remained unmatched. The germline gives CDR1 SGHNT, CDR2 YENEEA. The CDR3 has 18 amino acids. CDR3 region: CASSLVIIGTGATGELFF. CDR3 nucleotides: TGTGCCAGCAGCTTAGTTATAATTGGGACAGGGGCCACCGGGGAGCTGTTTTTT.

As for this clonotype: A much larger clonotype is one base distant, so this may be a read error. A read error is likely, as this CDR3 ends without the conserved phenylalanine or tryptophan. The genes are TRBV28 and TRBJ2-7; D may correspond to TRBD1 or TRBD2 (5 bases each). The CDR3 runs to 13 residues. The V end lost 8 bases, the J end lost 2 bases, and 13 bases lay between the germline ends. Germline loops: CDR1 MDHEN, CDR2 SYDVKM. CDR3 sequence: CASAGTRPYEQYL. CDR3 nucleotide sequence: TGTGCCAGCGCTGGGACGCGGCCCTACGAGCAGTACCTC.

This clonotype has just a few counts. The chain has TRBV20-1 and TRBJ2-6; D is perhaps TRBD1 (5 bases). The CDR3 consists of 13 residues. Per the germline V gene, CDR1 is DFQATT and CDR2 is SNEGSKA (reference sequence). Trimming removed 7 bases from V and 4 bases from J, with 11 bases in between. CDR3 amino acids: CSGGPSGANVLTF. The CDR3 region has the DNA TGCAGTGGGGGCCCCTCCGGGGCCAACGTCCTGACTTTC.

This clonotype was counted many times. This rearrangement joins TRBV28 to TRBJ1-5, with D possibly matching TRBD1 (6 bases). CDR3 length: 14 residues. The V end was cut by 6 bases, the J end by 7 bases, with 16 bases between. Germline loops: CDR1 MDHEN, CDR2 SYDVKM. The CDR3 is CASSLTGMDQPQHF. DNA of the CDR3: TGTGCCAGCAGCCTCACAGGGATGGACCAGCCCCAGCATTTT.

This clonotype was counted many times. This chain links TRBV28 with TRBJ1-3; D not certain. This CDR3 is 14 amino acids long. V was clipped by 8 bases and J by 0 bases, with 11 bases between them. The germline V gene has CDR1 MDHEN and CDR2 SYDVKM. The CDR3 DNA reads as TGTGCCAGCCGGGTCGGAGGCTCTGGAAACACCATATATTTT. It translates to CASRVGGSGNTIYF.

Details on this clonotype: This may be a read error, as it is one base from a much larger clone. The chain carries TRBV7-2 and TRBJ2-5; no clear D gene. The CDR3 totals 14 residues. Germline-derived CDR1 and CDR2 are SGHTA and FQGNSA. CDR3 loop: CASSPRHLQETQCF. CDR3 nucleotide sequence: TGTGCCAGCAGCCCACGACATTTACAAGAGACCCAGTGCTTC.

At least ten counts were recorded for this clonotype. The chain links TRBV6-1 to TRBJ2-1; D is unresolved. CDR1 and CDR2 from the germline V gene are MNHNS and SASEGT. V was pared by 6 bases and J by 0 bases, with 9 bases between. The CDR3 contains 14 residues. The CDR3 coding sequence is TGTGCCAGCAGGACCCTGAACTCCTACAATGAGCAGTTCTTC. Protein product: CASRTLNSYNEQFF.

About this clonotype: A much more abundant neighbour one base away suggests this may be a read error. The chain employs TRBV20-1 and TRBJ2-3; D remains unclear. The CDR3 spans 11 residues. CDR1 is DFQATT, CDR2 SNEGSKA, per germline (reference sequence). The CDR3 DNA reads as TGCAGTGCTTCGCGTTCAGATACGCTGTATTTT. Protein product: CSASRSDTLYF.

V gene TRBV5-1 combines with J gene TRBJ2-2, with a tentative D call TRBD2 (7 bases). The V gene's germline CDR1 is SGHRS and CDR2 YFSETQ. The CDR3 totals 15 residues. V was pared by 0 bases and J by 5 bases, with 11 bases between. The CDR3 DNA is TGCGCCAGCAGCTTGGTCGGGGGGCGAACCGGGGAGCTGTTTTTT. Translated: CASSLVGGRTGELFF.

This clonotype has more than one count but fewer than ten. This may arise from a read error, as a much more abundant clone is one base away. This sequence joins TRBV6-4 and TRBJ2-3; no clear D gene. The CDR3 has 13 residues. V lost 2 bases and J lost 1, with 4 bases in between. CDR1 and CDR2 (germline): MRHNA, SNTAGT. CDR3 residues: CASSDRGTDTQYF. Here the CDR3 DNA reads TGTGCCAGCAGTGACAGGGGCACAGATACGCAGTATTTT.

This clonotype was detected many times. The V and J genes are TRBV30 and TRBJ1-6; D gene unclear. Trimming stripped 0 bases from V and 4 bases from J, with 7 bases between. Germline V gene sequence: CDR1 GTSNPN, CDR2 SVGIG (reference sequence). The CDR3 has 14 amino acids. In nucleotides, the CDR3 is TGTGCCTGGAGTGTACTAGGGTATAATTCACCCCTCCACTTT. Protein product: CAWSVLGYNSPLHF.

This CDR3 is CSVLQGKYEQYF. CDR3 in DNA: TGCAGCGTTCTTCAGGGGAAGTACGAGCAGTACTTC. V is TRBV29-1 and J is TRBJ2-7; D may be TRBD1 (6 bases). This CDR3 contains 12 residues. Germline values: CDR1 SQVTM, CDR2 ANQGSEA. V lost 5 bases and J 4 bases, leaving 12 bases between the germline ends.

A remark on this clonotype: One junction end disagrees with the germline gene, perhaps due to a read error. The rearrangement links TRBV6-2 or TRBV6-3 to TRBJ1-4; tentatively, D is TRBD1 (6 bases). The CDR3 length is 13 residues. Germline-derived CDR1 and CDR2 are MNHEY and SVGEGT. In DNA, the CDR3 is TGTACCAGCAGGGGACACAAAAAAGAAAAACTGTTTTTT. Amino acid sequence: CTSRGHKKEKLFF.

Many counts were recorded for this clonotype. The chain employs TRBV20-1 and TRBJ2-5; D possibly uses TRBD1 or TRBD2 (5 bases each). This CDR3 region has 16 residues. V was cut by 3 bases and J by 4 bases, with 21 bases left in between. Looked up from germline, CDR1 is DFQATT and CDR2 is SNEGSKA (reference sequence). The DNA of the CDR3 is TGCAGTGCTAGGGACCTTGGGCCAGGGACGAGAGAGACCCAGTACTTC. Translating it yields CSARDLGPGTRETQYF.

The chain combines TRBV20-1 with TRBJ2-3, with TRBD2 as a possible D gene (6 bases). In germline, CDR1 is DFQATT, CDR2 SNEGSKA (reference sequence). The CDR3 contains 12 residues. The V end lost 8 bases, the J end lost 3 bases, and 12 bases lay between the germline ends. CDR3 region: CSTPGGTDTQYF. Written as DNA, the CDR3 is TGCAGTACCCCTGGGGGGACAGATACGCAGTATTTT.

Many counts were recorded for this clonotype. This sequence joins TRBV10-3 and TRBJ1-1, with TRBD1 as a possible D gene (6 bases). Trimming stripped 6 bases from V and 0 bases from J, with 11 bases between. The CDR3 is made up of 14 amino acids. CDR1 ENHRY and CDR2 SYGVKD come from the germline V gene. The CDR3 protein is CAIRATGMNTEAFF. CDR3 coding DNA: TGTGCCATCAGGGCAACAGGGATGAACACTGAAGCTTTCTTT.

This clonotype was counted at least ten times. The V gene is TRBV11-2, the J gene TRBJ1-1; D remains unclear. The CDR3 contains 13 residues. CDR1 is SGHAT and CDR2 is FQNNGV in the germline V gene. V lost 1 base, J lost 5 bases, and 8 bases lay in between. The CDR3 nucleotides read TGTGCCAGCAGCTTAGTAGGCCGGACTGAAGCTTTCTTT. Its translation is CASSLVGRTEAFF.

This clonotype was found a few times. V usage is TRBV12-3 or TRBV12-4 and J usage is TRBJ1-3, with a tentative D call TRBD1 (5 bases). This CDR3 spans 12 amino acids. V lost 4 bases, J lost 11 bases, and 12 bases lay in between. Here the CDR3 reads CASSWDGAAIYF. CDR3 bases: TGTGCCAGCAGTTGGGACGGTGCCGCCATATATTTT.

This chain's CDR3 is CASWGPAFGEQFF. Written as DNA, the CDR3 is TGTGCCAGCTGGGGACCAGCGTTTGGTGAGCAGTTCTTC. This chain joins TRBV6-1 and TRBJ2-1; D possibly matches TRBD1 or TRBD2 (5 bases each). This CDR3 has 13 residues. V dropped 8 bases and J dropped 9 bases, with 17 bases sitting between them. From germline, CDR1 is MNHNS and CDR2 SASEGT.

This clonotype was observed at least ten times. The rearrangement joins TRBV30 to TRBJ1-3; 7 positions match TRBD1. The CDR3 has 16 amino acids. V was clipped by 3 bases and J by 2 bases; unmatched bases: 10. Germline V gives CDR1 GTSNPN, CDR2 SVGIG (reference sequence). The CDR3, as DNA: TGTGCCTGGAGGGGACCGGGACAGTCAGCTGGAAACACCATATATTTT. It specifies CAWRGPGQSAGNTIYF.

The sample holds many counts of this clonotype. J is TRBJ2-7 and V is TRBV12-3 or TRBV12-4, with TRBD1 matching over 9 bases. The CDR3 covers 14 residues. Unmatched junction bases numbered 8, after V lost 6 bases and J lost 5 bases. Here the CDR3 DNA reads TGTGCCAGCAGCACCGGGACAGGGATTAACGAGCAGTACTTC. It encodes CASSTGTGINEQYF.

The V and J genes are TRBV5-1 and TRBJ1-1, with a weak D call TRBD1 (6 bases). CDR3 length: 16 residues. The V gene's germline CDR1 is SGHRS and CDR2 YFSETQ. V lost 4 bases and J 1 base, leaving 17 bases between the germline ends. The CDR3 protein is CASSQGKGGKNTEAFF. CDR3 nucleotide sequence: TGCGCCAGCAGCCAAGGTAAGGGGGGGAAGAACACTGAAGCTTTCTTT. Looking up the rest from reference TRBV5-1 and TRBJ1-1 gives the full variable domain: KAGVTQTPRYLIKTRGQQVTLSCSPISGHRSVSWYQQTPGQGLQFLFEYFSETQRNKGNFPGRFSGRQFSNSRSEMNVSTLELGDSALYLCASSQGKGGKNTEAFFGQGTRLTVV.

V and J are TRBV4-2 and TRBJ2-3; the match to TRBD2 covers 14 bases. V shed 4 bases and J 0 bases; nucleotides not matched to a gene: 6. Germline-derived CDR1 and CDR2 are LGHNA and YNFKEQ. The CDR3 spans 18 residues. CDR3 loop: CASSLRLAGGQSTDTQYF. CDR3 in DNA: TGTGCCAGCAGCCTTCGACTAGCGGGGGGGCAAAGCACAGATACGCAGTATTTT.

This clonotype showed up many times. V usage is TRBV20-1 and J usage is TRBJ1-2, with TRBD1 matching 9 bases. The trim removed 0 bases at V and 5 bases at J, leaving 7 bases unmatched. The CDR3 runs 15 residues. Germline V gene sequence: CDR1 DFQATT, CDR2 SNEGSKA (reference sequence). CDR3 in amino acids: CSARDRQGGLYGYTF. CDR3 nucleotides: TGCAGTGCTAGAGATCGACAGGGGGGCTTATATGGCTACACCTTC.

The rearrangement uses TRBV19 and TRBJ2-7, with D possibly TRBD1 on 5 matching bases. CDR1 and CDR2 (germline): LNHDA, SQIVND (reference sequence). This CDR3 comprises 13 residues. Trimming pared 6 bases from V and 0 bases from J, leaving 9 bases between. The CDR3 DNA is TGTGCCAGTAGGGTAAGGGGCTCCTACGAGCAGTACTTC. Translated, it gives CASRVRGSYEQYF.